Each of the 17 T cell receptor beta chains below was sequenced from the same sample in a study of spatial heterogeneity in lung cancer. The time point is: sample taken at primary tumor resection. Whole RNA came from tumor, nontumor lung or frozen PBMC and was sequenced without being sorted. MiXCR, run by TCRdb on the 5' RACE reads, gives a single entry per CDR3 protein. The table has 25,000 or so distinct CDR3 sequences, around 13% seen once. The sample was PBMCs, taken at surgery. Receptors were obtained from a female donor with early-stage non-small cell lung cancer.

In its sample, this clonotype was seen a few times. The chain joins TRBV7-6 to TRBJ2-6; no definite D call. Germline values: CDR1 SGHVS, CDR2 FNYEAQ. V was clipped by 5 bases and J by 4 bases, with 9 bases between them. CDR3 length: 14 amino acids. This chain's CDR3 is CASSPQLGANVLTF. The CDR3 DNA sequence: TGTGCCAGCAGCCCCCAGCTAGGGGCCAACGTCCTGACTTTC.

This clonotype was detected a few times. This chain links TRBV7-2 with TRBJ1-2; D is undetermined. Germline V gene sequence: CDR1 SGHTA, CDR2 FQGNSA. V lost 1 base to trimming and J lost 0 bases, with 12 bases between them. This CDR3 is 16 amino acids long. This chain's CDR3 is CASSLEGGQANYGYTF. CDR3 sequence (DNA): TGTGCCAGCAGCTTAGAGGGCGGTCAGGCTAACTATGGCTACACCTTC.

In its sample, this clonotype was seen many times. The chain carries TRBV14 and TRBJ2-4; 9 bases align to TRBD2. V dropped 4 bases and J dropped 7; count of bases not matched to a gene: 8. Per germline, CDR1 SGHDN and CDR2 FVKESK. The CDR3 runs 15 residues. The CDR3 DNA reads TGTGCCAGCAGCCGGACTAGCGCAAACCAGAACATTCAGTACTTC. Its translation: CASSRTSANQNIQYF.

The table lists this clonotype with many counts. The genes are TRBV24-1 and TRBJ2-3; D call uncertain. The CDR3 consists of 17 residues. V was clipped by 3 bases and J by 0 bases, with 15 bases between them. The germline gives CDR1 KGHDR, CDR2 SFDVKD. CDR3 coding DNA: TGTGCCACCAGTGATCCCCCGACGTCACCTAGCACAGATACGCAGTATTTT. Translation gives CATSDPPTSPSTDTQYF.

There are a few counts of this clonotype. The gene calls are TRBV5-1 and TRBJ2-3, with no clear D. Trimming took off 4 bases at V and 9 bases at J, with 15 bases between the two ends. This CDR3 spans 13 amino acids. Per the germline V gene, CDR1 is SGHRS and CDR2 is YFSETQ. DNA of the CDR3: TGCGCCAGCAGCATGATTCTTCGGTCGACGCAGTATTTT. Translated, it gives CASSMILRSTQYF.

This clonotype was found many times. DNA of the CDR3: TGTGCCACCAGTGGCGGGGCGCATGAAAAACTGTTTTTT. Amino acids: CATSGGAHEKLFF. The J gene is TRBJ1-4, the V gene TRBV24-1; weak D call: TRBD1 (5 bases). The germline CDR1 and CDR2 sequences are KGHDR and SFDVKD. Trimming pared 5 bases from V and 6 bases from J, leaving 9 bases between. CDR3 length equals 13 residues.

This clonotype was recorded at least ten times. V is TRBV27 and J is TRBJ2-7; TRBD2 aligns across 8 bases. The trim removed 2 bases at V and 12 bases at J, leaving 9 bases unmatched. Germline lookup yields CDR1 MNHEY and CDR2 SMNVEV (reference sequence). The CDR3 loop spans 13 amino acids. CDR3 residues: CASSLDTGTSLYF. The DNA for the CDR3 is TGTGCCAGCAGTTTAGACACCGGGACTAGTCTGTACTTC.

This clonotype was seen ten or more times. This chain links TRBV29-1 with TRBJ1-5; D ambiguous. CDR1 is SQVTM and CDR2 is ANQGSEA in the germline V gene. The CDR3 is made up of 12 amino acids. V dropped 4 bases and J dropped 4 bases, with 8 bases sitting between them. This CDR3 is CSVVEGNQPQHF. The CDR3 region has the DNA TGCAGCGTTGTGGAGGGAAATCAGCCCCAGCATTTT. Variable domain in full (rest from reference TRBV29-1 and TRBJ1-5): SAVISQKPSRDICQRGTSLTIQCQVDSQVTMMFWYRQQPGQSLTLIATANQGSEATYESGFVIDKFPISRPNLTFSTLTVSNMSPEDSSIYLCSVVEGNQPQHFGDGTRLSIL.

This clonotype appeared many times. The chain recombines TRBV5-1 with TRBJ1-1; no firm D call. V lost 0 bases, J lost 1 base, and 7 bases lay in between. CDR1 is SGHRS and CDR2 is YFSETQ in the germline V gene. CDR3 length: 14 amino acids. The CDR3 reads CASSLAAANTEAFF. Here the CDR3 DNA reads TGCGCCAGCAGCTTGGCTGCAGCGAACACTGAAGCTTTCTTT.

In its sample, this clonotype is medium-sized. The J gene is TRBJ2-3, the V gene TRBV6-4; possible D gene TRBD2, 6 bases. With 4 bases removed from V and 3 bases from J, the gap between germline ends came to 8 bases. This CDR3 is 13 amino acids long. The germline gives CDR1 MRHNA, CDR2 SNTAGT. Written as DNA, the CDR3 is TGTGCCAGCAGTGCGGGAGAAACAGATACGCAGTATTTT. Residues: CASSAGETDTQYF.

Concerning this clonotype itself: Being one base from a much bigger clone, this may be a read error. The V gene is TRBV28, the J gene TRBJ1-1; maybe TRBD1 (6 bases). Per the germline V gene, CDR1 is MDHEN and CDR2 is SYDVKM. The CDR3 has 14 residues. In nucleotides, the CDR3 is TGTACCAGTCATCCGGGACAACCGAACACTGAAGCTTTCTTT. It is translated as CTSHPGQPNTEAFF.

This clonotype was seen many times. The V call is TRBV20-1, the J call TRBJ1-2, with 8 bases lining up with TRBD1. CDR1 and CDR2 (germline): DFQATT, SNEGSKA (reference sequence). Trimming at V came to 6 bases and at J to 9 bases, leaving 9 bases not matched to a gene. This CDR3 comprises 12 residues. The CDR3 nucleotides are TGCAGTGCCCCACAGGGGGGCCTCCGCTACACCTTC. This gives the protein CSAPQGGLRYTF.

The sample holds many counts of this clonotype. The genes are TRBV2 and TRBJ2-3; maybe TRBD1 (7 bases). The CDR3 is 12 amino acids. Between the trimmed V and J ends, which lost 9 bases and 6 bases, there was a span of 13 bases. Germline V gene lookup returns CDR1 SNHLY and CDR2 FYNNEI. The CDR3 sequence: CASCRGVDTQYF. The CDR3, as DNA: TGTGCCAGTTGCAGGGGGGTGGATACGCAGTATTTT.

Many counts were recorded for this clonotype. The rearrangement links TRBV7-2 to TRBJ2-5; 12 nucleotides line up with TRBD2. The CDR3 extends over 16 amino acids. V was clipped by 5 bases and J by 6 bases; unmatched bases: 10. CDR1 and CDR2 from the germline V gene are SGHTA and FQGNSA. In DNA form, the CDR3 reads TGTGCCAGCAGCCTCTCCTCTAGCGGGGGGGCCCAGACCCAGTACTTC. Its translation is CASSLSSSGGAQTQYF. Full variable domain (remainder filled in from reference TRBV7-2 and TRBJ2-5): GAGVSQSPSNKVTEKGKDVELRCDPISGHTALYWYRQSLGQGLEFLIYFQGNSAPDKSGLPSDRFSAERTGGSVSTLTIQRTQQEDSAVYLCASSLSSSGGAQTQYFGPGTRLLVL.

The chain links TRBV10-1 to TRBJ2-3, with unresolved D. V was cut by 3 bases and J by 1 base, with 8 bases left in between. Per germline, CDR1 WNHNN and CDR2 SYGVQD (reference sequence). The CDR3 sequence is 14 residues long. The CDR3 DNA follows: TGCGCCAGCAGTGACAGCCACCGCACAGATACGCAGTATTTT. Protein: CASSDSHRTDTQYF.

This clonotype was counted at least ten times. Written as DNA, the CDR3 is TGTGCCAGCAGCAGTGGGGGTATATCAACTAATGAAAAACTGTTTTTT. Its protein product is CASSSGGISTNEKLFF. V and J are TRBV3-1 and TRBJ1-4; tentative D call: TRBD1 (5 bases). From germline, CDR1 is LGHDT and CDR2 YNNKEL (reference sequence). V lost 5 bases and J lost 0, with 13 bases in between. The CDR3 consists of 16 residues.

The table lists this clonotype with many counts. J is TRBJ2-5 and V is TRBV20-1; 7 positions match TRBD1. The CDR3 contains 13 residues. Germline V gives CDR1 DFQATT, CDR2 SNEGSKA (reference sequence). Germline trimming cut 6 bases from V and 5 bases from J; bases unmatched to any gene: 9. CDR3 sequence reads: CSASRGLGETQYF. CDR3 bases: TGCAGTGCCAGTAGGGGGCTGGGCGAGACCCAGTACTTC.